Below, 18 T cell receptor beta chains from the same sample are listed, as sequenced in a study of T-cell reconstitution after alpha-beta-depleted transplantation in children. Preparation of the TCRbeta library used unique molecular identifiers. TCRdb itself ran the PCR reads through MiXCR, one entry per CDR3 protein. The table has approximately 500,000 distinct CDR3 sequences, 25% to 30% seen once; the top ten hold 36%. This material consisted of PBMCs, taken before TCRalphabeta/CD19-depleted stem cell transplant. The receptors derive from a boy less than two years old with Wiskott-Aldrich syndrome, due to receive a stem cell transplant.

The chain combines TRBV19 with TRBJ2-1, with 8 bases aligning to TRBD1. The CDR3 is 15 amino acids. The ends lost 5 bases at V and 4 bases at J; junction bases unmatched: 7. Germline CDR1 reads LNHDA; CDR2 reads SQIVND (reference sequence). CDR3 loop: CASSWTGWKYNEQFF. CDR3 coding DNA: TGTGCCAGTAGTTGGACAGGGTGGAAATACAATGAGCAGTTCTTC. The complete variable domain, with remaining parts taken from reference TRBV19 and TRBJ2-1, reads DGGITQSPKYLFRKEGQNVTLSCEQNLNHDAMYWYRQDPGQGLRLIYYSQIVNDFQKGDIAEGYSVSREKKESFPLTVTSAQKNPTAFYLCASSWTGWKYNEQFFGPGTRLTVL.

The chain links TRBV6-5 to TRBJ2-5, with D perhaps matching TRBD2 (6 bases). The ends were cut back, 2 bases at V and 7 bases at J, with 11 bases in the middle. There are 13 residues in the CDR3. Germline CDR1 MNHEY, CDR2 SVGAGI. In nucleotides, the CDR3 is TGTGCCAGCAGTTACCTCCTCGGGGGGACCCAGTACTTC. Residues: CASSYLLGGTQYF.

The V and J genes are TRBV20-1 and TRBJ2-5; TRBD1 matches at 7 bases. J was trimmed by 5 bases and V by 3 bases; bases with no gene match: 6. CDR3 length: 13 residues. Germline V gives CDR1 DFQATT, CDR2 SNEGSKA (reference sequence). The CDR3 is CSARATGVETQYF. DNA of the CDR3: TGCAGTGCTAGGGCCACAGGGGTTGAGACCCAGTACTTC.

The chain has TRBV29-1 and TRBJ2-5; perhaps TRBD1 as D (6 bases). Trimming shortened V by 4 bases and J by 5 bases, and 8 bases separated the two germline ends. The CDR3 consists of 11 residues. CDR1 is SQVTM and CDR2 is ANQGSEA in the germline V gene. Written as DNA, the CDR3 is TGCAGCGTTGGGGGGCTTGAGACCCAGTACTTC. It specifies CSVGGLETQYF.

This clonotype has only a few counts. This chain connects TRBV20-1 to TRBJ2-1, with TRBD2 identical over 7 bases. V shed 2 bases and J 6 bases; nucleotides not matched to a gene: 13. Looked up from germline, CDR1 is DFQATT and CDR2 is SNEGSKA (reference sequence). CDR3 length: 16 amino acids. The CDR3 protein is CSARPRTRNGRNEQFF. In nucleotides, the CDR3 is TGCAGTGCTAGACCAAGGACTAGAAACGGGCGCAATGAGCAGTTCTTC.

This clonotype has a handful of counts. The rearrangement links TRBV6-1 to TRBJ1-1; a weak D match, TRBD1 (6 bases). Trimming cost V 6 bases and J 5 bases, with 19 bases left between them. CDR3 length: 15 residues. Germline V lookup: CDR1 MNHNS, CDR2 SASEGT. CDR3 in DNA: TGTGCCAGCAGCACGTGGGGGCATGGTGGGACTGAAGCTTTCTTT. This codes for CASSTWGHGGTEAFF.

V usage is TRBV29-1 and J usage is TRBJ2-2, with no clear D. Trimming cost V 5 bases and J 1 base, with 8 bases left between them. CDR3 length: 13 residues. Germline CDR1 reads SQVTM; CDR2 reads ANQGSEA. The CDR3 DNA follows: TGCAGCGTTTCGACACGGAACACCGGGGAGCTGTTTTTT. It translates to CSVSTRNTGELFF.

This clonotype was counted between two and nine times. For the CDR3, the DNA is TGTGCCATCAGAGGCGGACAGGGCCTTAATGAAAAACTGTTTTTT. The encoded protein is CAIRGGQGLNEKLFF. The chain combines TRBV10-3 with TRBJ1-4; 8 positions match TRBD1. CDR3 length equals 15 residues. The germline V gene encodes CDR1 ENHRY and CDR2 SYGVKD. J gave up 4 bases and V 6 bases, and 7 bases lay outside the gene matches.

The rearrangement uses TRBV29-1 and TRBJ2-1; 10 bases are a match to TRBD2. CDR1 is SQVTM, CDR2 ANQGSEA, per germline. V shed 7 bases, J shed 4 bases, and the junction held 1 base outside the gene matches. There are 12 residues in the CDR3. CDR3 DNA: TGCAGCGGGACTAGCGGATACAATGAGCAGTTCTTC. Translating it yields CSGTSGYNEQFF.

In this sample, this clonotype turned up a few times. The V gene is TRBV20-1, the J gene TRBJ2-2, with D perhaps TRBD1 or TRBD2 (5 bases each). With 3 bases removed from V and 2 bases from J, the gap between germline ends came to 7 bases. The germline CDR1 and CDR2 sequences are DFQATT and SNEGSKA (reference sequence). The CDR3 covers 13 residues. The CDR3 region is CSARRGNTGELFF. The CDR3 nucleotides read TGCAGTGCTAGGAGGGGTAACACCGGGGAGCTGTTTTTT.

V and J are TRBV6-5 and TRBJ2-1, with a weak D call TRBD2 (6 bases). The CDR3 has 14 amino acids. Trimming cost V 4 bases and J 4 bases, with 11 bases left between them. Looked up from germline, CDR1 is MNHEY and CDR2 is SVGAGI. The CDR3 sequence is CASSSRDWYNEQFF. The CDR3 DNA reads TGTGCCAGCAGTTCCCGGGACTGGTACAATGAGCAGTTCTTC.

This chain uses TRBV6-1 with TRBJ1-6; 9 positions agree with TRBD1. CDR3 length: 15 residues. The germline V gene has CDR1 MNHNS and CDR2 SASEGT. V lost 5 bases and J lost 12; bases outside the gene matches: 11. The CDR3 is CASSTLGQGTVPLHF. The DNA for the CDR3 is TGTGCCAGCAGTACATTGGGACAGGGTACCGTACCCCTCCACTTT.

This clonotype was seen a few times. The chain recombines TRBV12-3 or TRBV12-4 with TRBJ2-7; TRBD1 matches 7 bases. V lost 4 bases and J lost 4; bases outside the gene matches: 10. The CDR3 is 15 residues long. As DNA, the CDR3 is TGTGCCAGCAGTTCAACCACAGGGGCCCAATACGAGCAGTACTTC. Amino acids: CASSSTTGAQYEQYF.

There are a few counts of this clonotype. This chain uses TRBV5-1 with TRBJ2-1, with a weak D call TRBD1 (6 bases). Germline CDR1 is SGHRS and CDR2 is YFSETQ. The CDR3 contains 17 residues. V gave up 0 bases and J gave up 6 bases, with 19 bases separating them. CDR3 in DNA: TGCGCCAGCAGCTTGGGCCTATACAGGGTCAGTTCCAATGAGCAGTTCTTC. It yields the protein CASSLGLYRVSSNEQFF.

There are a few counts of this clonotype. The rearrangement links TRBV10-3 to TRBJ2-7; 7 positions agree with TRBD1. The CDR3 length is 13 residues. The V gene's germline CDR1 is ENHRY and CDR2 SYGVKD. The junction had 9 bases not matched to a gene; V was cut back by 7 bases and J by 6 bases. The CDR3 is CAIKAQGWSEQYF. The CDR3 coding sequence is TGTGCCATCAAAGCACAGGGGTGGAGCGAGCAGTACTTC.

The rearrangement links TRBV3-1 to TRBJ1-1; D unresolved. V was shortened by 3 bases and J by 5 bases, with 7 bases between the two germline ends. Germline CDR1 is LGHDT and CDR2 is YNNKEL (reference sequence). The CDR3 is 12 residues long. The CDR3 sequence: CASSHQRTEAFF. The DNA for the CDR3 is TGTGCCAGCAGCCACCAAAGGACTGAAGCTTTCTTT. The full variable domain, in which reference TRBV3-1 and TRBJ1-1 provide the parts outside the CDR3, is DTAVSQTPKYLVTQMGNDKSIKCEQNLGHDTMYWYKQDSKKFLKIMFSYNNKELIINETVPNRFSPKSPDKAHLNLHINSLELGDSAVYFCASSHQRTEAFFGQGTRLTVV.

V gene TRBV3-1 combines with J gene TRBJ1-6, with D uncertain. Germline assignment: CDR1 LGHDT and CDR2 YNNKEL (reference sequence). V gave up 3 bases and J gave up 11 bases, with 11 bases separating them. CDR3 length: 13 residues. CDR3 nucleotide sequence: TGTGCCAGCAGCCAGGAACCCGAAACACCCCTCCACTTT. It translates to CASSQEPETPLHF.

There are a few counts of this clonotype. The chain carries TRBV7-6 and TRBJ1-4, with a weak D call TRBD1 (5 bases). The CDR3 loop spans 15 amino acids. The germline gives CDR1 SGHVS, CDR2 FNYEAQ. V dropped 5 bases and J dropped 0 bases, with 10 bases sitting between them. CDR3 nucleotides: TGTGCCAGCAGCGTAGACAGAGCAACTAATGAAAAACTGTTTTTT. As protein: CASSVDRATNEKLFF.